This entry lists 22 T cell receptor beta chains sequenced from one sample in a study of T cell repertoires in cytomegalovirus infection. MiXCR, run by TCRdb on the reads, gives a single entry per CDR3 protein. The sample lists approximately 500,000 distinct CDR3 sequences; approximately 26% were seen once. The sequencing input was PBMCs. The receptor set was obtained from a human donor in good health (CMV status not recorded). Some clones in this sample may be carry-over from other donors' samples.

The genes are TRBV20-1 and TRBJ2-7; D not resolved. The CDR3 covers 12 residues. The V gene's germline CDR1 is DFQATT and CDR2 SNEGSKA (reference sequence). V shed 7 bases and J shed 0 bases, with 10 bases lying between them. The CDR3 is CSVRRSSYEQYF. The DNA of the CDR3 is TGCAGTGTGCGAAGAAGCTCCTACGAGCAGTACTTC.

V is TRBV6-2 or TRBV6-3 and J is TRBJ1-1, with 7 bases matching TRBD1. The CDR3 contains 19 residues. The J segment lost 3 bases and the V segment lost 2 bases, leaving 18 bases of the junction unmatched. CDR1 and CDR2 (germline): MNHEY, SVGEGT. The CDR3 coding sequence is TGTGCCAGCAGTTACGGTCACCGCATCCTTACAGGGGAGGACACTGAAGCTTTCTTT. This encodes CASSYGHRILTGEDTEAFF.

The rearrangement joins TRBV28 to TRBJ1-2, with D possibly TRBD1 on 5 matching bases. This CDR3 contains 12 residues. CDR1 is MDHEN and CDR2 is SYDVKM in the germline V gene. The V end lost 2 bases, the J end lost 5 bases, and 6 bases lay between the germline ends. CDR3 DNA sequence: TGTGCCAGCAGTTTAAAGGGGTATGGCTACACCTTC. Protein: CASSLKGYGYTF.

This clonotype showed up just a few times. The genes are TRBV24-1 and TRBJ2-6, with TRBD1 identical over 10 bases. The germline V gene encodes CDR1 KGHDR and CDR2 SFDVKD. The CDR3 length is 17 residues. With V trimmed by 5 bases and J by 2 bases, 5 bases remained unmatched. The chain's CDR3 is CATSGPTGGTGANVLTF. DNA for the CDR3: TGTGCCACCAGTGGTCCGACAGGGGGCACTGGGGCCAACGTCCTGACTTTC.

This clonotype showed up just once. V and J are TRBV20-1 and TRBJ2-4, with D possibly matching TRBD2 (5 bases). The CDR3 covers 16 residues. The germline V gene has CDR1 DFQATT and CDR2 SNEGSKA (reference sequence). Trimming removed 0 bases at V and 2 bases at J, with 14 bases between. The CDR3 sequence: CSARDPPGLTKNIQYF. CDR3 DNA sequence: TGCAGTGCTAGAGATCCCCCGGGATTAACCAAAAACATTCAGTACTTC.

The rearrangement links TRBV5-6 to TRBJ2-1; D tentatively fits TRBD1 or TRBD2 (5 bases each). Germline assignment: CDR1 SGHDT and CDR2 YYEEEE. CDR3 length: 15 residues. Trimming removed 5 bases from V and 5 bases from J, with 17 bases in between. The CDR3 sequence is CASSYPGRTNNEQFF. The CDR3 DNA reads TGTGCCAGCAGTTACCCGGGACGGACCAACAATGAGCAGTTCTTC.

This clonotype was counted between two and nine times. This chain connects TRBV3-1 to TRBJ2-7; D is perhaps TRBD1 or TRBD2 (5 bases each). Per the germline V gene, CDR1 is LGHDT and CDR2 is YNNKEL (reference sequence). There are 15 residues in the CDR3. Trimming removed 5 bases at V and 0 bases at J, with 14 bases between. The CDR3 coding sequence is TGTGCCAGCAGCTATAGAGGGACCGACTCCTACGAGCAGTACTTC. This translates into CASSYRGTDSYEQYF.

The rearrangement joins TRBV19 to TRBJ2-1; 13 nucleotides match TRBD2. V shed 0 bases and J 6 bases; nucleotides not matched to a gene: 5. The germline gives CDR1 LNHDA, CDR2 SQIVND (reference sequence). The CDR3 is made up of 17 amino acids. Here the CDR3 DNA reads TGTGCCAGTAGTATAGAAAAGGGACTAGCGGGATTCAATGAGCAGTTCTTC. It yields the protein CASSIEKGLAGFNEQFF.

V gene TRBV10-3 combines with J gene TRBJ2-3; tentatively, D is TRBD1 or TRBD2 (5 bases each). CDR3 length equals 13 residues. V dropped 9 bases and J dropped 2 bases, with 12 bases sitting between them. Germline V gives CDR1 ENHRY, CDR2 SYGVKD. The CDR3 nucleotides read TGTGCCATATCGGGACGGAACACAGATACGCAGTATTTT. Translated, it gives CAISGRNTDTQYF.

The CDR3 DNA reads as TGTGCCAGCAGGGGGTCGGTTCAAGAGACCCAGTACTTC. It specifies CASRGSVQETQYF. The rearrangement uses TRBV28 and TRBJ2-5, with no clear D. The CDR3 has 13 residues. Germline V gives CDR1 MDHEN, CDR2 SYDVKM. V was cut by 6 bases and J by 2 bases, with 10 bases left in between.

CDR3 loop: CASSMTGLGTEAFF. The DNA for the CDR3 is TGTGCCAGCAGCATGACAGGATTGGGGACTGAAGCTTTCTTT. The V call is TRBV7-2, the J call TRBJ1-1, with TRBD1 as a possible D gene (6 bases). CDR3 length equals 14 residues. Germline CDR1 reads SGHTA; CDR2 reads FQGNSA. V lost 5 bases and J 5 bases, leaving 15 bases between the germline ends.

This clonotype was picked up a small number of times. The chain carries TRBV12-3 or TRBV12-4 and TRBJ1-2; TRBD1 is a possible D gene (5 bases). Trimming removed 2 bases from V and 8 bases from J, with 18 bases in between. This CDR3 comprises 15 residues. The CDR3 loop reads CASSLFQGLTGGYTF. In nucleotides, the CDR3 is TGTGCCAGCAGTTTATTCCAGGGCCTAACAGGAGGCTACACCTTC.

This clonotype has a handful of counts. This chain links TRBV7-2 with TRBJ2-2; D is ambiguous. The CDR3 consists of 14 residues. With 1 base removed from V and 1 base from J, the gap between germline ends came to 4 bases. Looked up from germline, CDR1 is SGHTA and CDR2 is FQGNSA. CDR3 sequence reads: CASSLEVNTGELFF. The CDR3 DNA sequence: TGTGCCAGCAGCTTAGAGGTGAACACCGGGGAGCTGTTTTTT.

This clonotype was observed many times. The chain carries TRBV7-8 and TRBJ1-1; the match to TRBD1 covers 7 bases. The CDR3 totals 20 residues. Germline-derived CDR1 and CDR2 are SGHVS and FQNEAQ. The V gene end was trimmed by 3 bases and the J gene end by 1 base; junction bases not matched to a gene: 20. CDR3 sequence: CASSFSPWGGTVGRNTEAFF. The CDR3, as DNA: TGTGCCAGCAGCTTTTCGCCTTGGGGGGGGACAGTCGGAAGGAACACTGAAGCTTTCTTT.

This clonotype has only one observation. Germline and junction disagree at one end, which may indicate a read error. The CDR3: CASSLEDRFYSGNTIYF. CDR3 bases: TGTGCCAGCAGCTTGGAGGACAGATTTTACTCTGGAAACACCATATATTTT. The chain has TRBV5-3 and TRBJ1-3, with D possibly TRBD1 on 6 matching bases. TRBV5-3 is an ORF, and what it does is uncertain. The CDR3 sequence is 17 residues long.

This clonotype was seen ten or more times. The chain uses TRBV7-2 and TRBJ2-7; D may be TRBD2 (7 bases). The CDR3 totals 15 residues. The V gene's germline CDR1 is SGHTA and CDR2 FQGNSA. Deletions cut 5 bases from V and 7 bases from J, with 21 bases between. CDR3 sequence: CASSRMAGASVEQYF. CDR3 sequence (DNA): TGTGCCAGCAGCCGGATGGCGGGGGCATCGGTGGAGCAGTACTTC.

In this sample, this clonotype turned up a few times. The V and J genes are TRBV10-3 and TRBJ1-6; D gene unclear. From germline, CDR1 is ENHRY and CDR2 SYGVKD. The CDR3 is 14 residues long. V was cut by 3 bases and J by 6 bases, with 9 bases left in between. The CDR3 DNA is TGTGCCATCAGTGAACAAGGTTTTAATTCACCCCTCCACTTT. It translates to CAISEQGFNSPLHF.

This clonotype was seen more than once but under ten times. The chain uses TRBV18 and TRBJ1-4; D is unresolved. The V gene lost 3 bases and the J gene lost 5 bases, with 7 bases spanning the gap. Germline V CDR1 and CDR2: KGHSH, LQKENI. The CDR3 runs to 13 residues. In nucleotides, the CDR3 is TGTGCCAGCTCACCGAACGGGAATGAAAAACTGTTTTTT. It yields the protein CASSPNGNEKLFF.

The chain recombines TRBV19 with TRBJ2-5, with 7 bases identical to TRBD2. With 3 bases clipped from V and 5 bases from J, the junction kept 6 bases outside the gene matches. The CDR3 sequence is 14 residues long. CDR1 and CDR2 from the germline V gene are LNHDA and SQIVND (reference sequence). The CDR3 is CASSIMAGVETQYF. In DNA form, the CDR3 reads TGTGCCAGTAGTATTATGGCGGGAGTGGAGACCCAGTACTTC. Full variable domain (rest looked up from reference TRBV19 and TRBJ2-5): DGGITQSPKYLFRKEGQNVTLSCEQNLNHDAMYWYRQDPGQGLRLIYYSQIVNDFQKGDIAEGYSVSREKKESFPLTVTSAQKNPTAFYLCASSIMAGVETQYFGPGTRLLVL.

The table lists this clonotype with a count of one. The chain has TRBV30 and TRBJ1-1; D unclear. The V end lost 0 bases, the J end lost 3 bases, and 8 bases lay between the germline ends. The CDR3 is 13 residues long. The germline gives CDR1 GTSNPN, CDR2 SVGIG (reference sequence). CDR3 nucleotide sequence: TGTGCCTGGAGTGTACGGGTTGACACTGAAGCTTTCTTT. This sequence encodes CAWSVRVDTEAFF.

The rearrangement uses TRBV6-2 or TRBV6-3 and TRBJ2-7; D uncertain. The CDR3 covers 13 residues. Germline loops: CDR1 MNHEY, CDR2 SVGEGT. V lost 2 bases to trimming and J lost 2 bases, with 7 bases between them. CDR3 sequence reads: CASSYPETYEQYV. CDR3 DNA: TGTGCCAGCAGTTACCCGGAGACCTACGAGCAGTACGTC.

This clonotype was recorded many times. This rearrangement joins TRBV7-2 to TRBJ1-3, with D possibly being TRBD1 (5 bases). CDR3 length: 16 residues. Germline V CDR1 and CDR2: SGHTA, FQGNSA. Trimming took off 0 bases at V and 0 bases at J, with 9 bases between the two ends. The CDR3 protein is CASSLAVGLSGNTIYF. The CDR3 DNA sequence: TGTGCCAGCAGCTTAGCGGTGGGACTCTCTGGAAACACCATATATTTT.